Ten or more counts support the clone carrying this T cell receptor beta chain. The antigen is undetermined. The sample originates from a study of metastatic and nonmetastatic thyroid tumors. Study details: Both malignant and benign thyroid patients supplied peripheral blood and tumor or nodule tissue samples, across which the repertoires of these patients were then compared. Study-level results: Malignant tumors reportedly showed significantly higher TCR beta diversity than benign nodules in both blood and tumor.

V shed 5 bases and J shed 6 bases, with 5 bases lying between them. Per germline, CDR1 MNHNS and CDR2 SASEGT. CDR3 size: 11 residues. Patients had received no treatment of any kind before thyroid surgery. The authors' processing: What underpinned the distant-metastasis classifier for papillary thyroid cancer was the set of CDR3 differences across clinicopathological groups. TCRdb reprocessed the PCR reads via MiXCR. The V and J calls reflect TCRdb's pipeline rather than the authors' work. The data show about 22,000 clones, more than 12% seen once. This sequence originates from a female donor with papillary thyroid cancer or a benign thyroid nodule (not recorded which). Some clones in this sample may be carry-over from other donors' samples. What was sequenced was tumor tissue. The genes are TRBV6-1 and TRBJ2-1; no clear D gene. The CDR3 sequence: CASSFSNEQFF. In DNA, the CDR3 is TGTGCCAGCAGTTTCAGCAATGAGCAGTTCTTC.